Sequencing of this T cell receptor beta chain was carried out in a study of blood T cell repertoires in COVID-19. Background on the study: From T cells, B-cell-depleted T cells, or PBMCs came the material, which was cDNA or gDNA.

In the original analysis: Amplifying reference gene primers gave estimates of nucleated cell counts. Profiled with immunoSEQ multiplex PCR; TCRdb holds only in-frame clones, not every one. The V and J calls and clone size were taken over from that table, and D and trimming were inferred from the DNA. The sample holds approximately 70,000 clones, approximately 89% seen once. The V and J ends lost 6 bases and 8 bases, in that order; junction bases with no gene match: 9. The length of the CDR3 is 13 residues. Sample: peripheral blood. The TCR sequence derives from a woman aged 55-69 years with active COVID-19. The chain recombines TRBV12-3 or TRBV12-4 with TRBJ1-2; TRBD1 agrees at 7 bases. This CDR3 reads CASSRDRARGYTF. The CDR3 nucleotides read TGTGCCAGCAGCCGCGACAGGGCGCGCGGCTACACCTTC.